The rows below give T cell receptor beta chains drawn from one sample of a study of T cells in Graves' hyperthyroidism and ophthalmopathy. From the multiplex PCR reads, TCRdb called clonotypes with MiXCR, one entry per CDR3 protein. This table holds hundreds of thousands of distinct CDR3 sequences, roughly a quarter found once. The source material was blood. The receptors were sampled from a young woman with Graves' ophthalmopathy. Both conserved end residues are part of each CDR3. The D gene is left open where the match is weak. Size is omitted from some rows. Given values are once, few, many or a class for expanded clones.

CDR3: CASIENTDAFF
DNA: TGTGCCAGCATCGAGAACACTGATGCTTTCTTT
D: .
size: .
J: TRBJ1-1
V: TRBV2

CDR3: CASSARTGQQETQYF
DNA: TGTGCCAGCTCAGCACGGACAGGGCAACAAGAGACCCAGTACTTC
D: TRBD1
size: .
J: TRBJ2-5
V: TRBV18

CDR3: CASREWTDSNQPQHF
DNA: TGTGCCAGCAGGGAGTGGACAGATAGCAATCAGCCCCAGCATTTT
D: .
size: many
J: TRBJ1-5
V: TRBV6-2/TRBV6-3

CDR3: CASSYRESTEAFF
DNA: TGTGCCAGCAGTTACCGGGAGAGCACTGAAGCTTTCTTT
D: .
size: many
J: TRBJ1-1
V: TRBV6-2/TRBV6-3

CDR3: CASSIGQGLIGYTF
DNA: TGTGCCAGTAGTATTGGACAGGGGTTGATCGGCTACACCTTC
D: TRBD1
size: .
J: TRBJ1-2
V: TRBV19

CDR3: CASSATGDNYGYTF
DNA: TGCGCCAGCAGCGCGACAGGGGATAACTATGGCTACACCTTC
D: TRBD1
size: .
J: TRBJ1-2
V: TRBV5-1

CDR3: CASSRLNQETQYF
DNA: TGTGCCAGCAGTAGGTTGAACCAAGAGACCCAGTACTTC
D: .
size: many
J: TRBJ2-5
V: TRBV7-9

CDR3: CVSQTGNTYEQYF
DNA: TGTGTCTCCCAAACAGGGAATACCTACGAGCAGTACTTC
D: .
size: few
J: TRBJ2-7
V: TRBV28

CDR3: CASSQGGETQYF
DNA: TGTGCCAGCAGTCAGGGGGGAGAGACCCAGTACTTC
D: .
size: many
J: TRBJ2-5
V: TRBV3-1

CDR3: CASKDALGGEQYF
DNA: TGTGCCAGCAAGGACGCCTTAGGGGGCGAGCAGTACTTC
D: .
size: .
J: TRBJ2-7
V: TRBV6-1

CDR3: CASDPVEVYGYTF
DNA: TGTGCCAGCGATCCTGTCGAGGTCTATGGCTACACCTTC
D: .
size: many
J: TRBJ1-2
V: TRBV7-9

CDR3: CASTLLAAGSYEQYF
DNA: TGCGCCAGCACCCTTCTAGCGGCCGGTTCCTACGAGCAGTACTTC
D: TRBD2
size: .
J: TRBJ2-7
V: TRBV5-1

CDR3: CSVRLGGGGYEQYF
DNA: TGCAGCGTTCGGCTAGGCGGGGGTGGCTACGAGCAGTACTTC
D: TRBD2
size: many
J: TRBJ2-7
V: TRBV29-1

CDR3: CASSLQGGRRGSYEQYF
DNA: TGTGCCAGCAGTTTACAGGGGGGGCGTAGAGGAAGCTACGAGCAGTACTTC
D: .
size: few
J: TRBJ2-7
V: TRBV28

CDR3: CASSSGQGAFWSPLHF
DNA: TGTGCCAGCAGTTCAGGACAGGGGGCGTTTTGGTCACCCCTCCACTTT
D: TRBD1
size: many
J: TRBJ1-6
V: TRBV6-5

CDR3: CASSLTSGSNEQYF
DNA: TGTGCCAGCAGCCTTACTAGCGGGAGTAACGAGCAGTACTTC
D: TRBD2
size: .
J: TRBJ2-7
V: TRBV7-9

CDR3: CAGSGLGDQPQHF
DNA: TGTGCTGGCAGTGGGCTTGGGGATCAGCCCCAGCATTTT
D: .
size: few
J: TRBJ1-5
V: TRBV6-1

CDR3: CASSEIRQNTGELFF
DNA: TGTGCCAGCAGTGAAATACGACAGAACACCGGGGAGCTGTTTTTT
D: .
size: many
J: TRBJ2-2
V: TRBV6-1

CDR3: CATSDWATVQPQHF
DNA: TGTGCCACCAGTGATTGGGCGACAGTTCAGCCCCAGCATTTT
D: .
size: many
J: TRBJ1-5
V: TRBV24-1

CDR3: CATSRAPMGSYEQYF
DNA: TGTGCCACCAGCAGAGCCCCGATGGGCTCCTACGAGCAGTACTTC
D: .
size: .
J: TRBJ2-7
V: TRBV15

CDR3: CASSLGQGGGELFF
DNA: TGTGCCAGCAGCCTCGGACAGGGAGGCGGGGAGCTGTTTTTT
D: TRBD1
size: .
J: TRBJ2-2
V: TRBV7-9

CDR3: CASSYSGARSNQPQHF
DNA: TGTGCCAGCAGTTACTCAGGGGCTAGGAGCAATCAGCCCCAGCATTTT
D: .
size: .
J: TRBJ1-5
V: TRBV6-5

CDR3: CASSYSSDSNQPQHF
DNA: TGTGCCAGCAGTTACTCCTCCGACAGCAATCAGCCCCAGCATTTT
D: .
size: .
J: TRBJ1-5
V: TRBV6-5

CDR3: CSAKDAVGGTQYF
DNA: TGCAGTGCCAAGGACGCGGTGGGGGGTACGCAGTATTTT
D: .
size: .
J: TRBJ2-3
V: TRBV20-1

CDR3: CASSDGGYWGQPQHF
DNA: TGTGCCAGCAGTGACGGCGGCTACTGGGGACAGCCCCAGCATTTT
D: .
size: .
J: TRBJ1-5
V: TRBV6-4

CDR3: CASSLEVYSNQPQHF
DNA: TGTGCCAGTAGCCTGGAGGTCTATAGCAATCAGCCCCAGCATTTT
D: .
size: many
J: TRBJ1-5
V: TRBV19

CDR3: CASSPQDRGTGNTIYF
DNA: TGTGCCAGCTCACCCCAGGACAGGGGAACTGGAAACACCATATATTTT
D: TRBD1
size: few
J: TRBJ1-3
V: TRBV18

CDR3: CASSSEDRGRYEQYF
DNA: TGTGCCAGCAGTTCCGAGGACAGGGGGCGGTACGAGCAGTACTTC
D: TRBD1
size: many
J: TRBJ2-7
V: TRBV27

CDR3: CASSRWTGGGAFF
DNA: TGTGCCAGCAGCCGCTGGACAGGGGGAGGAGCTTTCTTT
D: TRBD1
size: many
J: TRBJ1-1
V: TRBV7-8

CDR3: CASSLEAGLGSNYEQYF
DNA: TGTGCCAGCAGCTTAGAGGCAGGGTTGGGCTCAAACTACGAGCAGTACTTC
D: .
size: many
J: TRBJ2-7
V: TRBV7-6

CDR3: CASSWVPGTGQPQHF
DNA: TGTGCCAGCAGTTGGGTTCCGGGAACCGGCCAGCCCCAGCATTTT
D: .
size: many
J: TRBJ1-5
V: TRBV12-3/TRBV12-4

CDR3: CATSDRNEKLFF
DNA: TGTGCCACCAGTGATCGGAATGAAAAACTGTTTTTT
D: .
size: few
J: TRBJ1-4
V: TRBV24-1

CDR3: CASSGLSGGSYEQYF
DNA: TGTGCCAGCAGCGGTCTTAGCGGGGGGTCCTACGAGCAGTACTTC
D: TRBD2
size: few
J: TRBJ2-7
V: TRBV4-2

CDR3: CASSFNKLAGGSYEQYF
DNA: TGTGCCAGCAGTTTCAACAAACTAGCGGGAGGCTCCTACGAGCAGTACTTC
D: TRBD2
size: .
J: TRBJ2-7
V: TRBV28

CDR3: CASSRGGRGGTYEQYF
DNA: TGCGCCAGCAGCCGAGGAGGGCGGGGGGGAACCTACGAGCAGTACTTC
D: TRBD2
size: many
J: TRBJ2-7
V: TRBV4-1

CDR3: CASRPGTGVIYGYTF
DNA: TGTGCCAGCAGGCCCGGGACAGGGGTTATCTATGGCTACACCTTC
D: TRBD1
size: .
J: TRBJ1-2
V: TRBV12-3/TRBV12-4

CDR3: CASSDEIGLITEAFF
DNA: TGTGCCAGCAGTGACGAAATAGGGCTCATCACTGAAGCTTTCTTT
D: .
size: many
J: TRBJ1-1
V: TRBV6-1

CDR3: CASSESGRGYTEAFF
DNA: TGTGCCAGCAGTGAAAGCGGCAGGGGGTATACTGAAGCTTTCTTT
D: TRBD1
size: few
J: TRBJ1-1
V: TRBV6-1

CDR3: CASSYSPRLAGGNEQYF
DNA: TGTGCCAGCAGTTACAGCCCCCGACTGGCAGGGGGCAACGAGCAGTACTTC
D: TRBD1
size: .
J: TRBJ2-7
V: TRBV6-5

CDR3: CASSLGVGANEKLFF
DNA: TGCGCCAGCAGCTTGGGTGTGGGGGCCAATGAAAAACTGTTTTTT
D: .
size: .
J: TRBJ1-4
V: TRBV5-1

CDR3: CASSLSAAGHSGLETQYF
DNA: TGTGCCAGCAGTTTATCCGCCGCTGGACACTCGGGTTTGGAGACCCAGTACTTC
D: .
size: many
J: TRBJ2-5
V: TRBV27

CDR3: CSVLRQNYGYTF
DNA: TGCAGCGTTCTAAGACAGAACTATGGCTACACCTTC
D: .
size: .
J: TRBJ1-2
V: TRBV29-1

CDR3: CASSQELEMTGTNTEAFF
DNA: TGTGCCAGCAGCCAAGAACTTGAAATGACAGGGACGAACACTGAAGCTTTCTTT
D: TRBD1
size: many
J: TRBJ1-1
V: TRBV4-2

CDR3: CASSVLQGADGELFF
DNA: TGTGCCAGCAGCGTTCTCCAGGGGGCCGACGGGGAGCTGTTTTTT
D: TRBD1
size: .
J: TRBJ2-2
V: TRBV9

CDR3: CAWYQFPFQYF
DNA: TGTGCCTGGTACCAGTTCCCCTTTCAGTACTTC
D: .
size: many
J: TRBJ2-4
V: TRBV30

CDR3: CSAGAGTSGGTQYF
DNA: TGCAGTGCTGGAGCCGGGACTAGCGGGGGGACCCAGTACTTC
D: TRBD2
size: .
J: TRBJ2-5
V: TRBV20-1

CDR3: CASSPRTGGVETQYF
DNA: TGTGCCAGCAGTCCACGGACAGGGGGGGTGGAGACCCAGTACTTC
D: TRBD1
size: medium-sized
J: TRBJ2-5
V: TRBV28

CDR3: CASSIGGSPTYEQYF
DNA: TGTGCCAGTAGTATAGGGGGGTCCCCTACCTACGAGCAGTACTTC
D: .
size: .
J: TRBJ2-7
V: TRBV19

CDR3: CASSFMGQGYVNTEAFF
DNA: TGTGCCAGCAGTTTTATGGGACAGGGTTATGTGAACACTGAAGCTTTCTTT
D: TRBD1
size: few
J: TRBJ1-1
V: TRBV28